This T cell receptor beta chain is from a study of metastatic and nonmetastatic thyroid tumors. Study context: Repertoires from malignant and benign thyroid patients were compared across blood and tumor or nodule tissue.

This clone appeared many times. Antigen unknown. An end of the junction does not agree with germline; a read error may underlie this. The germline V gene has CDR1 SGHTA and CDR2 FQGNSA. This CDR3 region has 14 residues. As processed by the authors: Differences in CDR3 between clinicopathological groups were drawn on to build a classifier intended to discriminate distant-metastatic papillary thyroid cancer patients. TCRdb reassembled clones from the PCR reads with MiXCR. For this entry, the V and J calls and clone size follow TCRdb and not the study's own pipeline. The table includes about 32,000 clones, more than 20% detected once. Overall study findings and caveats: The study reportedly found significantly higher TCR beta diversity in malignant thyroid tumors than benign nodules, in blood and tumor.

Ahead of thyroid surgery, no patient had received treatment of any kind. Sequences were obtained from blood. The clonotype was recovered from a female donor with papillary thyroid cancer or a benign thyroid nodule (not recorded which). Some clones in this sample may be carry-over from other donors' samples. V is TRBV7-2 and J is TRBJ2-1; D not certain. The CDR3 nucleotides read TGTGCCAACAGCCTAAACCGGGCCGACAATGAGCAGTTCTTC. Amino acids: CANSLNRADNEQFF.